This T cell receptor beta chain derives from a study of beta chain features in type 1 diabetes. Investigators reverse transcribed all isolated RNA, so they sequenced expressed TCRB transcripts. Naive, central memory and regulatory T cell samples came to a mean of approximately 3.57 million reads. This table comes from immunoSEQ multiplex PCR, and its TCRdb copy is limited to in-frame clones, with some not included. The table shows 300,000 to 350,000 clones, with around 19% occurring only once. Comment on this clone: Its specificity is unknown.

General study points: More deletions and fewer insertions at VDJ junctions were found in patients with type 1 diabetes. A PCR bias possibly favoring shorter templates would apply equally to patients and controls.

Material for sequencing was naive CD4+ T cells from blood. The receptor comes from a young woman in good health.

CDR3 DNA: TGCGCCAGCAGCCAGGGGAGGGGACAGGGGATGGACGAGCAGTACTTC. Protein product: CASSQGRGQGMDEQYF. The V call is TRBV4-1, the J call TRBJ2-7; 10 positions agree with TRBD1. V trimming: 3 bases; J trimming: 5 bases; junction bases outside the gene matches: 10. CDR1 is MGHRA, CDR2 YSYEKL, per germline. This CDR3 has 16 residues.